Listed here are 9 T cell receptor beta chains from one sample, sequenced in a study of human T cells and chemical hapten exposure. Indicated time point: patch test 3, about 24 weeks after DPC sensitization. Treatment denoted: therapeutic diphenylcyclopropenone sensitization with weekly scalp DPC. The template was total RNA from unfractionated whole blood. TCRdb independently ran MiXCR on the RACE reads; one entry per CDR3 protein. The sample yields 35,000 to 45,000 distinct CDR3 sequences, more than 9.5% seen once. Sequenced material: whole blood, taken in connection with sensitization to the hapten diphenylcyclopropenone (DPC). Source of these receptors: a woman between 40 and 55 years old with alopecia areata. Some clones in this sample may be carry-over from other donors' samples.

The chain links TRBV28 to TRBJ2-2, with 10 bases aligning to TRBD1. The germline gives CDR1 MDHEN, CDR2 SYDVKM. The CDR3 has 14 residues. The junction had 4 bases not matched to a gene; V was cut back by 6 bases and J by 6 bases. CDR3 nucleotide sequence: TGTGCCAGCAGGGGGACAGGGGTCGCCGGGGAGCTGTTTTTT. It translates to CASRGTGVAGELFF.

This clonotype was counted ten times or more. This chain uses TRBV6-2 or TRBV6-3 with TRBJ2-1, with a possible D match to TRBD1 (6 bases). CDR1 and CDR2 from the germline V gene are MNHEY and SVGEGT. V was pared by 6 bases and J by 5 bases, with 11 bases between. The CDR3 runs to 13 residues. DNA for the CDR3: TGTGCCAGCAGCCTCGACAGGAACAATGAGCAGTTCTTC. Protein: CASSLDRNNEQFF.

This clonotype turned up a few times. V is TRBV7-8 and J is TRBJ2-5; TRBD2 aligns across 8 bases. The CDR3 runs 13 residues. Germline loops: CDR1 SGHVS, CDR2 FQNEAQ. Unmatched junction bases numbered 6, after V lost 5 bases and J lost 7 bases. CDR3: CASSKGLVGTQYF. The CDR3 bases are TGTGCCAGCAGCAAGGGACTAGTCGGGACCCAGTACTTC.

The table lists this clonotype with a few counts. V usage is TRBV29-1 and J usage is TRBJ2-2, with a possible D match to TRBD2 (6 bases). V lost 6 bases, J lost 4 bases, and 15 bases lay in between. Per germline, CDR1 SQVTM and CDR2 ANQGSEA. CDR3 length: 14 amino acids. Here the CDR3 DNA reads TGCAGCGTCTCCGCGGGGACTTCCACCGGGGAGCTGTTTTTT. This sequence encodes CSVSAGTSTGELFF.

CDR3 region: CASSLSGQGTDTQYF. The CDR3 coding sequence is TGCGCCAGCAGCCTATCCGGGCAGGGCACAGATACGCAGTATTTT. The chain has TRBV4-1 and TRBJ2-3; D is uncertain. There are 15 residues in the CDR3. The ends were cut back, 4 bases at V and 1 base at J, with 12 bases in the middle. Germline values: CDR1 MGHRA, CDR2 YSYEKL.

The chain recombines TRBV5-6 with TRBJ2-5, with 9 bases matching TRBD1. The V gene end was trimmed by 4 bases and the J gene end by 4 bases; junction bases not matched to a gene: 8. The CDR3 extends over 15 amino acids. Germline CDR1 and CDR2: SGHDT and YYEEEE. CDR3 sequence: CASSAGQGILETQYF. In DNA, the CDR3 is TGTGCCAGCAGCGCGGGACAGGGAATATTAGAGACCCAGTACTTC.

The sample holds a few counts of this clonotype. The rearrangement joins TRBV4-3 to TRBJ1-4; D possibly corresponds to TRBD1 (5 bases). Per germline, CDR1 LGHNA and CDR2 YSLEER. V dropped 4 bases and J dropped 5 bases, with 14 bases sitting between them. There are 15 residues in the CDR3. CDR3 coding DNA: TGCGCCAGCAGCCTTAGAGGGACCGCCAATGAAAAACTGTTTTTT. Amino acids: CASSLRGTANEKLFF.

This clonotype was seen ten or more times. The chain carries TRBV10-2 and TRBJ1-6; D gene ambiguous. This CDR3 is built from 12 residues. CDR1 and CDR2 from the germline V gene are WSHSY and SAAADI. V lost 0 bases, J lost 13 bases, and 7 bases lay in between. The CDR3 protein is CASSESESPLHF. CDR3 bases: TGCGCCAGCAGTGAGTCAGAGAGCCCCCTCCACTTT.

This clonotype has a count of ten or more. The chain carries TRBV12-3 or TRBV12-4 and TRBJ1-5, with TRBD1 identical over 7 bases. J was trimmed by 7 bases and V by 7 bases; bases with no gene match: 7. The CDR3 spans 13 residues. CDR3 DNA: TGTGCCAGCAACGTACAGGGGCAACAGCCCCAGCATTTT. As protein: CASNVQGQQPQHF.